A single T cell receptor (beta chain) is shown here with its context. Antigen: not known. Germline V gene sequence: CDR1 LNHDA, CDR2 SQIVND (reference sequence). This CDR3 spans 14 amino acids. The germline V and J ends were trimmed by 2 bases and 7 bases, with 14 bases remaining between them. This record belongs to a study of regulatory T cells in long-lasting Graves disease. Arm-PCR of CDR3 regions and iRepertoire HTBI primers were the basis on which TCR beta libraries were built. TCRdb reprocessed the multiplex PCR reads with MiXCR, giving one entry per CDR3 protein. This sample carries roughly 400,000 distinct CDR3 sequences, roughly a fifth of them seen once, and the ten largest clones take around an eighth. Study results and limitations: Limited sample numbers may have lowered accuracy.

Time point of the sample: persistent/refractory GD, antithyroid drugs over 5 years with positive TRAb. Preparation of the TCR library used RNA extracted from PBMCs. J is TRBJ1-2 and V is TRBV19; D is unresolved. Sequenced material: peripheral blood mononuclear cells (PBMCs), taken when the disease was refractory, from a patient treated with antithyroid drugs. The clonotype comes from a female donor with Graves disease. The CDR3 DNA sequence: TGTGCCAGTAGTATATTCACCATGGGCGGTGGCTACACCTTC. Residues: CASSIFTMGGGYTF.